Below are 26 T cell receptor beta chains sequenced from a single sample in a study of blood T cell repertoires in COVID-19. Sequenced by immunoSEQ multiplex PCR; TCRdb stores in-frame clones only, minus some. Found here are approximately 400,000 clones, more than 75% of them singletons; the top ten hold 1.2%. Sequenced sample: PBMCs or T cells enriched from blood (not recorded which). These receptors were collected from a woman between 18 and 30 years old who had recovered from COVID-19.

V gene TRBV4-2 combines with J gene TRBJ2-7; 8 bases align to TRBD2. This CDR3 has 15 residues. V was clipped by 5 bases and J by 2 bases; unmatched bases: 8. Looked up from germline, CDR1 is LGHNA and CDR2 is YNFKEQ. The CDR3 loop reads CASSEGPGGAYEQYF. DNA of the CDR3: TGTGCCAGCAGCGAAGGACCGGGGGGGGCCTACGAGCAGTACTTC.

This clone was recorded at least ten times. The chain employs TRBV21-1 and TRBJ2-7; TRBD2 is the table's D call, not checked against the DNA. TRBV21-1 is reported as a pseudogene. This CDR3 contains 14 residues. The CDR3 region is CATTTGGASYEQYF. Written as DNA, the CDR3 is TGTGCCACCACGACGGGGGGAGCCTCCTACGAGCAGTACTTC.

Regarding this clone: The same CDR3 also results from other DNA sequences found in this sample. The CDR3 region is CASSLQGTDTQYF. For the CDR3, the DNA is TGTGCCAGCAGCTTACAGGGCACAGATACGCAGTATTTT. V usage is TRBV7-2 and J usage is TRBJ2-3; D unclear. V was clipped by 2 bases and J by 1 base, with 4 bases between them. The CDR3 has 13 amino acids. CDR1 SGHTA and CDR2 FQGNSA come from the germline V gene.

In DNA form, the CDR3 reads TGCGCCAGCAGCTCCATCCCCTCACAGCTACTGAACACTGAAGCTTTCTTT. This encodes CASSSIPSQLLNTEAFF. This chain links TRBV5-1 with TRBJ1-1; no firm D call. Germline CDR1 is SGHRS and CDR2 is YFSETQ. There are 17 residues in the CDR3. Trimming took off 3 bases at V and 0 bases at J, with 18 bases between the two ends.

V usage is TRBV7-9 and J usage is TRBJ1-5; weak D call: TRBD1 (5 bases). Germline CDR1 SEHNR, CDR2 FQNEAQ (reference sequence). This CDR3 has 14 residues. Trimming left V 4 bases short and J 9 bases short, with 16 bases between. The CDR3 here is CASSSDSAPGPQHF. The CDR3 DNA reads TGTGCCAGCAGCTCCGACAGTGCCCCGGGGCCCCAGCATTTT.

The CDR3 DNA reads TGTGCCAGCAGCGCAACAGCGGGGGTTACGCAGTATTTT. Protein sequence: CASSATAGVTQYF. This chain uses TRBV7-9 with TRBJ2-3; 8 bases fit TRBD2. The CDR3 is made up of 13 amino acids. Trimming cost V 5 bases and J 8 bases; bases outside gene matches: 6. From germline, CDR1 is SEHNR and CDR2 FQNEAQ (reference sequence).

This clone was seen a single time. CDR3: CASSKGQGVYEQYF. In DNA form, the CDR3 reads TGTGCCAGCAGCAAGGGACAGGGGGTTTACGAGCAGTACTTC. The chain links TRBV21-1 to TRBJ2-7; the listed D gene, TRBD1, was not tested against the DNA. TRBV21-1 is a known pseudogene. The CDR3 spans 14 residues.

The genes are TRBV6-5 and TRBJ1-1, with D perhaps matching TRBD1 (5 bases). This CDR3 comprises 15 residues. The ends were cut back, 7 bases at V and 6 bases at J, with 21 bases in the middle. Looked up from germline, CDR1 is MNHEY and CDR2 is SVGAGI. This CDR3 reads CASTYFAGGVSEAFF. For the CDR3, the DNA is TGTGCCAGCACCTACTTCGCCGGGGGGGTGTCTGAAGCTTTCTTT.

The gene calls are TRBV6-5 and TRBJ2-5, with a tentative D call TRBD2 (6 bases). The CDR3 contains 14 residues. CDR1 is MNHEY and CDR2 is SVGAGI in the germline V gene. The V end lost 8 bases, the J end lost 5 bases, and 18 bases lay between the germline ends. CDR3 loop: CASSSAGSGETQYF. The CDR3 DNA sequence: TGTGCCAGCTCCTCGGCGGGGAGCGGGGAGACCCAGTACTTC.

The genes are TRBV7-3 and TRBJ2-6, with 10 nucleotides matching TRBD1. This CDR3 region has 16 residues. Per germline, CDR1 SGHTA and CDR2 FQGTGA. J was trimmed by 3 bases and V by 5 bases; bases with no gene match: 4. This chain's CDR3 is CASSLGTGVGANVLTF. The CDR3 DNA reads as TGTGCCAGCAGCCTGGGGACAGGGGTTGGGGCCAACGTCCTGACTTTC.

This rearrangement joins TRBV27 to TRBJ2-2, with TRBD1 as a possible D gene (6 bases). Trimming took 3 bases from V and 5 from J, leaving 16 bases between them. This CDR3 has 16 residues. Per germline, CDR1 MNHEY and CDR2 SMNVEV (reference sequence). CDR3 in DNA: TGTGCCAGCAGTTTCCTGAACAGGGTCGAAACCGGGGAGCTGTTTTTT. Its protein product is CASSFLNRVETGELFF.

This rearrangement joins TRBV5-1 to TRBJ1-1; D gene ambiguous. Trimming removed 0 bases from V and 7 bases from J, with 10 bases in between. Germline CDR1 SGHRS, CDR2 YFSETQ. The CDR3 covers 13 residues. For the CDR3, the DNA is TGCGCCAGCAGCTTGGCCGGCAGGAATGAAGCTTTCTTT. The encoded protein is CASSLAGRNEAFF.

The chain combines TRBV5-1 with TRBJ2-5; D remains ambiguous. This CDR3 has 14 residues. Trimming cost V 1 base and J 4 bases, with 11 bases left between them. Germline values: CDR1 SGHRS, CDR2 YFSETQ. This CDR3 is CASSLLSHGETQYF. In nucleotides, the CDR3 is TGCGCCAGCAGCTTGTTGTCCCACGGAGAGACCCAGTACTTC.

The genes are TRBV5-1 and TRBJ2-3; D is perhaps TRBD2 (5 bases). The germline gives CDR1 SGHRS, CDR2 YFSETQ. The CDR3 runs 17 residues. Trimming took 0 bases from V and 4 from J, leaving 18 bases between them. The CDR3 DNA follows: TGCGCCAGCAGCTTGGATGTCTACACGGGGAGTGCAGATACGCAGTATTTT. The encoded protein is CASSLDVYTGSADTQYF.

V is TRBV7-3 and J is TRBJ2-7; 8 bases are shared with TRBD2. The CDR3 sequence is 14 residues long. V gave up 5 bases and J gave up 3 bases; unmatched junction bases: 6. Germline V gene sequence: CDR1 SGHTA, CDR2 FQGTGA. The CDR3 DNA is TGTGCCAGCAGCCCCGGGGGGGAAGACTACGAGCAGTACTTC. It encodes CASSPGGEDYEQYF.

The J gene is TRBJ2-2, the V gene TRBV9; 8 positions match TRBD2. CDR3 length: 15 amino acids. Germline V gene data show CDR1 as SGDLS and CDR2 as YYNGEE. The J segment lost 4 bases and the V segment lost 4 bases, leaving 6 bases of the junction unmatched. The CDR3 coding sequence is TGTGCCAGCAGCACGCGGACTAGCCGCACCGGGGAGCTGTTTTTT. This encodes CASSTRTSRTGELFF.

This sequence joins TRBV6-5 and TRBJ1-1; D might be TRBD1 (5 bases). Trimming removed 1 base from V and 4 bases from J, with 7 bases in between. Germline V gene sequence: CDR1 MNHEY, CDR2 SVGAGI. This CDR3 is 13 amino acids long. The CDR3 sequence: CASSYWGGTEAFF. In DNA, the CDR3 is TGTGCCAGCAGTTACTGGGGGGGCACTGAAGCTTTCTTT.

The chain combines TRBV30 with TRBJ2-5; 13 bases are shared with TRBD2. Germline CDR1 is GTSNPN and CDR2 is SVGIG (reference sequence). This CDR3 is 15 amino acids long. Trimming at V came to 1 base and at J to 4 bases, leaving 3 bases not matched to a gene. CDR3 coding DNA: TGTGCCTGGAGTGGACTAGCGGGGGGCTCAGAGACCCAGTACTTC. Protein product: CAWSGLAGGSETQYF.

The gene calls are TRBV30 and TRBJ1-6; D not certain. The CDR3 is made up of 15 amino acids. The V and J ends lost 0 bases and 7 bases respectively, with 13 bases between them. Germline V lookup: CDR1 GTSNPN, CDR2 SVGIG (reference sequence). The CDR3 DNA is TGTGCCTGGAGTGTAATGGATCGAGGGAATTCACCCCTCCACTTT. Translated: CAWSVMDRGNSPLHF.

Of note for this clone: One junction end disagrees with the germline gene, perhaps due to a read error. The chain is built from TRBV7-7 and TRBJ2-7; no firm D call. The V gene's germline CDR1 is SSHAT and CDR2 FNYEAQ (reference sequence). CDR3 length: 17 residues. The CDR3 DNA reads TGTGCTAGCAGCTTAGGCCCCCCAGGTGGCTACGACTACGAGCAGTACTTC. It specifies CASSLGPPGGYDYEQYF. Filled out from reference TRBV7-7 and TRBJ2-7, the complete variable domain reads GAGVSQSPRYKVTKRGQDVTLRCDPISSHATLYWYQQALGQGPEFLTYFNYEAQPDKSGLPSDRFSAERPEGSISTLTIQRTEQRDSAMYRCASSLGPPGGYDYEQYFGPGTRLTVT.

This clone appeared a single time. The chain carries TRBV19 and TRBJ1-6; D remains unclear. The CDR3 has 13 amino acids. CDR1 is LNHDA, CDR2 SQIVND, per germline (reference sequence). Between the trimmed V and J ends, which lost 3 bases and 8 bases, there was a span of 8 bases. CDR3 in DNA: TGTGCCAGTAGTATCAACGGGGATTCACCCCTCCACTTT. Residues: CASSINGDSPLHF.

The CDR3 sequence is CASSPPGQGWTEAFF. CDR3 nucleotide sequence: TGTGCCAGCTCACCACCGGGACAGGGGTGGACTGAAGCTTTCTTT. The V gene is TRBV18, the J gene TRBJ1-1, with 10 nucleotides matching TRBD1. With 0 bases clipped from V and 5 bases from J, the junction kept 3 bases outside the gene matches. Germline CDR1 reads KGHSH; CDR2 reads LQKENI. There are 15 residues in the CDR3.

CDR3 bases: TGTGCCACCAGCAGAGTAGGGGGCCTACTAGCGGACGAGCAGTACTTC. Residues: CATSRVGGLLADEQYF. This chain joins TRBV15 and TRBJ2-7; D may be TRBD2 (8 bases). Per the germline V gene, CDR1 is LNHNV and CDR2 is YYDKDF (reference sequence). This CDR3 comprises 16 residues. The V and J ends lost 1 base and 5 bases respectively, with 18 bases between them.

The CDR3 nucleotides are TGTGCCAGCAGCTTAGGGATAGACAGGGCACAAGAGACCCAGTACTTC. Its translation is CASSLGIDRAQETQYF. V gene TRBV11-2 combines with J gene TRBJ2-5; 7 positions agree with TRBD1. The junction had 7 bases not matched to a gene; V was cut back by 1 base and J by 2 bases. The germline CDR1 and CDR2 sequences are SGHAT and FQNNGV. The CDR3 sequence is 16 residues long.

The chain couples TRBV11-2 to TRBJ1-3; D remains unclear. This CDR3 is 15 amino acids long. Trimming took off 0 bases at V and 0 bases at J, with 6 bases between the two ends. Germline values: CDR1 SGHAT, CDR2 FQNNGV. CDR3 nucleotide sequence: TGTGCCAGCAGCTTAGATCGAGTCTCTGGAAACACCATATATTTT. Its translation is CASSLDRVSGNTIYF.

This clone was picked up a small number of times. The CDR3 nucleotides read TGTGCCAGCTCACCGGACGCCACAGGGGGCGGCTACACCTTC. Residues: CASSPDATGGGYTF. The gene calls are TRBV18 and TRBJ1-2; 9 bases line up with TRBD1. This CDR3 region has 14 residues. From germline, CDR1 is KGHSH and CDR2 LQKENI. V trimming: 3 bases; J trimming: 8 bases; junction bases outside the gene matches: 7.